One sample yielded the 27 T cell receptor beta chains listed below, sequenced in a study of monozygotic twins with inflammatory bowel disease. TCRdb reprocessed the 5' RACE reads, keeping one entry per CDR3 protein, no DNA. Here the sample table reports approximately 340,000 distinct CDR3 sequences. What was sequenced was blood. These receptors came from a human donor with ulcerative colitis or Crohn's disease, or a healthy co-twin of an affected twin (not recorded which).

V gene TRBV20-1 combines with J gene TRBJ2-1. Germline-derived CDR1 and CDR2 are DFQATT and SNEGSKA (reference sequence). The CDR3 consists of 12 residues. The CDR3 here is CSAEGVDNEQFF.

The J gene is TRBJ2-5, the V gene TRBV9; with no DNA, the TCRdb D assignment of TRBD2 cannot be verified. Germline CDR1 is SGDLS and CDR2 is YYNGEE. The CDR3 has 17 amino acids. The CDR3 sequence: CASSVGTSGGYGETQYF.

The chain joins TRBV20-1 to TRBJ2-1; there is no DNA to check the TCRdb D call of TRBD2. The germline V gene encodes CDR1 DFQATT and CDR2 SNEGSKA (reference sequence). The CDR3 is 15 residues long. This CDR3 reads CSASVAGGAGDEQFF.

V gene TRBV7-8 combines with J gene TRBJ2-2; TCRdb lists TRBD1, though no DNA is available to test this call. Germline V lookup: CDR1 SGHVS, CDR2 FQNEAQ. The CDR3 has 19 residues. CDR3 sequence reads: CASSLGFFPGTSNTGELFF.

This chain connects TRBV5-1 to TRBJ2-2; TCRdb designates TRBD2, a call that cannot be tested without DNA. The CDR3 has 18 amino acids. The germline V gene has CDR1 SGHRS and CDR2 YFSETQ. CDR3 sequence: CASSLGPSGEPNTGELFF.

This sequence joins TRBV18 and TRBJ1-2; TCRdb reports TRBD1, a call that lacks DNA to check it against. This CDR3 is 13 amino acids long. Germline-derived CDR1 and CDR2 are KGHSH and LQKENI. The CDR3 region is CASSPGHRYGYTF.

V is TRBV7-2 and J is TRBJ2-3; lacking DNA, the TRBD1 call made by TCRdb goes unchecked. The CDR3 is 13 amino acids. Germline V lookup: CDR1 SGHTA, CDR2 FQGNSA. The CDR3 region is CASSYVGLGTQYF.

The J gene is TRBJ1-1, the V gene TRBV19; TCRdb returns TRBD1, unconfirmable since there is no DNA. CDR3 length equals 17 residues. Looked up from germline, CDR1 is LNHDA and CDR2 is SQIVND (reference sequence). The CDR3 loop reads CASSNSHRGHLNTEAFF.

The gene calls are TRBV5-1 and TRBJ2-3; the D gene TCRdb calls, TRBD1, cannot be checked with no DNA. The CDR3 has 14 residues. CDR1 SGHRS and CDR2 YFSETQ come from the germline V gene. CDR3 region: CASNPRGHTDTQYF.

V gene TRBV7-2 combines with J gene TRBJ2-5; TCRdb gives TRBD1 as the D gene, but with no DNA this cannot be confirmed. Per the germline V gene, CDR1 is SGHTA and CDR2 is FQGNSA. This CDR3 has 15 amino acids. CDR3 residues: CASRQSGQMGETQYF.

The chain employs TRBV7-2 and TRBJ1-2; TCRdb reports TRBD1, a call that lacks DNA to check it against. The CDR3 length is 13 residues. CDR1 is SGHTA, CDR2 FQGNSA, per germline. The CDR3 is CASSLGQRDGYTF. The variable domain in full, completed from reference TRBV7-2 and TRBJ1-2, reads GAGVSQSPSNKVTEKGKDVELRCDPISGHTALYWYRQSLGQGLEFLIYFQGNSAPDKSGLPSDRFSAERTGGSVSTLTIQRTQQEDSAVYLCASSLGQRDGYTFGSGTRLTVV.

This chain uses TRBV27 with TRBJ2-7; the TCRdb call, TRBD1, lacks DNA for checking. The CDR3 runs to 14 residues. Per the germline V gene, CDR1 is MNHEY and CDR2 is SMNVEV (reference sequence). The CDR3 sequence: CASSRTGMTYEQYF.

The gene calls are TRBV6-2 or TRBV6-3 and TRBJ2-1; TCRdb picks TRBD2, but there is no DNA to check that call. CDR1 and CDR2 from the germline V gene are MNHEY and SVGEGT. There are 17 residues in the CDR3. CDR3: CASSDAYTSGRIDEQFF.

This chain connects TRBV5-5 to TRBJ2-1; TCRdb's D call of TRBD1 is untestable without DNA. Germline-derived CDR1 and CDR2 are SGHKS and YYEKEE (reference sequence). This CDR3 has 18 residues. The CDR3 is CASSLTRLGGNSYNEQFF.

CDR3 protein: CAISERLEGYTF. The V gene is TRBV10-3, the J gene TRBJ1-2. In germline, CDR1 is ENHRY, CDR2 SYGVKD. This CDR3 has 12 amino acids.

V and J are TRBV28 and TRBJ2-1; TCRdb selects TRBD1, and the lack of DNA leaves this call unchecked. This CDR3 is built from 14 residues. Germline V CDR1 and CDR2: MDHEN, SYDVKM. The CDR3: CASSLRQYKNEQFF.

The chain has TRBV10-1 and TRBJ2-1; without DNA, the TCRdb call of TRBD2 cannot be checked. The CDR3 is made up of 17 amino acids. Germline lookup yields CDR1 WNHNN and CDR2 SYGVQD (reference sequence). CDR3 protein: CASSPQGLAGAYNEQFF.

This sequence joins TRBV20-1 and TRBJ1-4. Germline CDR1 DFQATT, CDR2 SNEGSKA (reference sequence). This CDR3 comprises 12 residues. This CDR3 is CSARDLDEKLFF.

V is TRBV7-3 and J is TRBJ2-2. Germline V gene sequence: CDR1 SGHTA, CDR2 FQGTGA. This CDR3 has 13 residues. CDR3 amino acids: CASRPDVAGELFF.

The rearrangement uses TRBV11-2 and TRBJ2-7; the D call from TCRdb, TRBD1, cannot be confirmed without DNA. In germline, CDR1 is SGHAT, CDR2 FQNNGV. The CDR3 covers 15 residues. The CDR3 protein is CASRKTGEPSYEQYF. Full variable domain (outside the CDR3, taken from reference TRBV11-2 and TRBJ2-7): EAGVAQSPRYKIIEKRQSVAFWCNPISGHATLYWYQQILGQGPKLLIQFQNNGVVDDSQLPKDRFSAERLKGVDSTLKIQPAKLEDSAVYLCASRKTGEPSYEQYFGPGTRLTVT.

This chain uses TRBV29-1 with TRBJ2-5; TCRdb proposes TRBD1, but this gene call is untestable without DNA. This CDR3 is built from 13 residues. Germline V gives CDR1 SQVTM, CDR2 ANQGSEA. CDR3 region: CSVEGQGLGTQYF.

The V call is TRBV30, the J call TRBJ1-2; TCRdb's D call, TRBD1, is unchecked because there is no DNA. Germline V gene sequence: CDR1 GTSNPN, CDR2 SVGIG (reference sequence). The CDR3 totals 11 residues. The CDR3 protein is CAWTIRGGYTF.

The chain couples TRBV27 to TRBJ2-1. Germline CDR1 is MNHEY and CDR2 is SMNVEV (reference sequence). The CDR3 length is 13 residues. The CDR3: CASSLLGRGEQFF.

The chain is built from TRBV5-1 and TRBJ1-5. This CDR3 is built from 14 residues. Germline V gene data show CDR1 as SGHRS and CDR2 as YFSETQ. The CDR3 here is CASSDGRGGEPQHF.

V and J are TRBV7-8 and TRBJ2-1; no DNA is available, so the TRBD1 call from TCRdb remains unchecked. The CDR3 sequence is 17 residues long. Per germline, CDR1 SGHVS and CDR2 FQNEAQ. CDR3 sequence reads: CASSPRGVTAYRDRQFF.

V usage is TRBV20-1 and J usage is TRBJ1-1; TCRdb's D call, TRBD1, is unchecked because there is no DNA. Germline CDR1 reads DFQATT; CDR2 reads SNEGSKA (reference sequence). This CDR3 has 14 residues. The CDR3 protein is CSARKHDRPTEAFF.

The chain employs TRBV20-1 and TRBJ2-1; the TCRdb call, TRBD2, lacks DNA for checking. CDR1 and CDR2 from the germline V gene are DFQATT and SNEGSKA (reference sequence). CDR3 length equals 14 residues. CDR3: CSAHTSGSYNEQFF.